This T cell receptor (beta chain) was found in a study of cytomegalovirus exposure and HLA in healthy donors. Study conclusions and caveats: A reported reduction in N-insertions relative to the 666-donor mean was seen in an Asian-associated ancestry cluster in a later analysis. Presence/absence results assume similar sequencing depth per donor, which may not hold.

The PCR had 60 Vbeta and 13 Jbeta primers. Data came from immunoSEQ multiplex PCR; TCRdb stores just in-frame clones and leaves some out. The sample consists of fewer than 150,000 clones, approximately 80% of them appearing once. Germline V gene lookup returns CDR1 SGHRS and CDR2 YFSETQ. The CDR3 has 13 residues. Trimming pared 0 bases from V and 2 bases from J, leaving 5 bases between. A note on this clone: What it binds is not known.

This chain links TRBV5-1 with TRBJ1-1; the D is unclear. The sequenced sample was PBMCs. The source of this sequence is a male donor in good health and CMV-seronegative. The CDR3: CASSLGANTEAFF. CDR3 sequence (DNA): TGCGCCAGCAGCTTGGGGGCCAACACTGAAGCTTTCTTT.